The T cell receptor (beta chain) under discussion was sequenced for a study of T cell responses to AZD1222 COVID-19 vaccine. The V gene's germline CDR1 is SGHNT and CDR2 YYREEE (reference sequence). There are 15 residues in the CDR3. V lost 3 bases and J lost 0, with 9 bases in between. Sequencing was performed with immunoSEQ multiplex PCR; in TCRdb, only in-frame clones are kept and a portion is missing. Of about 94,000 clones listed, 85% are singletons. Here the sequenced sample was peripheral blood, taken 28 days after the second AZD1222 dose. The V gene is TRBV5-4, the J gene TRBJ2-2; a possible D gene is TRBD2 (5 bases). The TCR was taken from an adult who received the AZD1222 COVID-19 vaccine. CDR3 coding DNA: TGTGCCAGCAGCTCGAGGGCGGCGAACACCGGGGAGCTGTTTTTT. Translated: CASSSRAANTGELFF.